The 31 T cell receptor beta chains below come from one sample, sequenced in a study of blood T cell repertoires in COVID-19. The table came from immunoSEQ multiplex PCR; TCRdb's copy has only in-frame clones and leaves some out. The data hold under 300,000 clones, with about 90% observed a single time. The specimen was PBMCs or T cells enriched from blood (not recorded which). These receptors originate from a human donor in a cohort exposed to, infected with or recovered from COVID-19 (not recorded which). The donor label of this sample is uncertain.

The V and J genes are TRBV30 and TRBJ1-4; D call uncertain. CDR1 and CDR2 from the germline V gene are GTSNPN and SVGIG (reference sequence). The CDR3 contains 15 residues. V shed 0 bases and J shed 1 base, with 9 bases lying between them. CDR3 sequence (DNA): TGTGCCTGGAGTGTACCAGGAGGAACTAATGAAAAACTGTTTTTT. Translation gives CAWSVPGGTNEKLFF.

This chain connects TRBV5-1 to TRBJ2-7; no clear D gene. V lost 0 bases and J 7 bases, leaving 5 bases between the germline ends. There are 11 residues in the CDR3. Germline V lookup: CDR1 SGHRS, CDR2 YFSETQ. The CDR3 sequence is CASSLGTEQYF. CDR3 coding DNA: TGCGCCAGCAGCTTGGGTACTGAGCAGTACTTC. Complete variable domain (other parts from reference TRBV5-1 and TRBJ2-7): KAGVTQTPRYLIKTRGQQVTLSCSPISGHRSVSWYQQTPGQGLQFLFEYFSETQRNKGNFPGRFSGRQFSNSRSEMNVSTLELGDSALYLCASSLGTEQYFGPGTRLTVT.

The V and J genes are TRBV7-6 and TRBJ1-4; D is perhaps TRBD1 (6 bases). Looked up from germline, CDR1 is SGHVS and CDR2 is FNYEAQ. The CDR3 sequence is 15 residues long. Deletions cut 6 bases from V and 4 bases from J, with 15 bases between. The CDR3 nucleotides read TGTGCCAGCAGACGGACCCAACAGGGTAATGAAAAACTGTTTTTT. Residues: CASRRTQQGNEKLFF.

The V and J genes are TRBV27 and TRBJ2-7; D is perhaps TRBD1 (5 bases). The CDR3 runs to 17 residues. Trimming stripped 4 bases from V and 3 bases from J, with 22 bases between. CDR1 MNHEY and CDR2 SMNVEV come from the germline V gene (reference sequence). In nucleotides, the CDR3 is TGTGCCAGCAGTTCCCCGACAGCCTCTGGGTTCAGCTACGAGCAGTACTTC. Translated, it gives CASSSPTASGFSYEQYF.

This chain links TRBV19 with TRBJ1-5, with D unclear. CDR3 length: 15 amino acids. Trimming took 3 bases from V and 0 from J, leaving 9 bases between them. Germline V CDR1 and CDR2: LNHDA, SQIVND (reference sequence). The CDR3 DNA reads TGTGCCAGTAGTATGGAACAGTATAGCAATCAGCCCCAGCATTTT. Its translation is CASSMEQYSNQPQHF.

V and J are TRBV2 and TRBJ2-1, with D perhaps matching TRBD1 (6 bases). Trimming took 3 bases from V and 9 from J, leaving 15 bases between them. Germline V lookup: CDR1 SNHLY, CDR2 FYNNEI. This CDR3 is built from 14 residues. CDR3 DNA sequence: TGTGCCAGCAGTGAGACAGGAATTGCGGGTGAGCAGTTCTTC. Its translation: CASSETGIAGEQFF.

J is TRBJ1-6 and V is TRBV12-2; TRBD1 is the table's D call and was not checked against the DNA. TRBV12-2 is deemed a pseudogene. The CDR3 spans 12 residues. CDR3 nucleotides: TGTGCAAGTCGCTTTCGAGTCCCAGGCCTCCACTTT. This translates into CASRFRVPGLHF.

V usage is TRBV10-3 and J usage is TRBJ1-1, with 7 bases lining up with TRBD1. The V segment lost 0 bases and the J segment 5 bases; nucleotides outside the gene matches: 3. Germline V CDR1 and CDR2: ENHRY, SYGVKD. This CDR3 has 14 amino acids. The CDR3 loop reads CAISESTGRTEAFF. DNA of the CDR3: TGTGCCATCAGTGAGTCGACAGGGCGAACTGAAGCTTTCTTT.

The chain employs TRBV9 and TRBJ2-3; 8 bases map to TRBD2. The CDR3 loop spans 15 amino acids. Trimming at V came to 4 bases and at J to 6 bases, leaving 10 bases not matched to a gene. Germline CDR1 and CDR2: SGDLS and YYNGEE. CDR3 residues: CASSFSGGGEDTQYF. The CDR3 bases are TGTGCCAGCAGCTTCAGCGGGGGCGGAGAGGATACGCAGTATTTT.

The V call is TRBV5-1, the J call TRBJ2-2, with TRBD1 identical over 8 bases. The V and J ends lost 3 bases and 6 bases, in that order; junction bases with no gene match: 19. This CDR3 contains 19 residues. Germline CDR1 reads SGHRS; CDR2 reads YFSETQ. Written as DNA, the CDR3 is TGCGCCAGCAGCTACTCGTCCCTGACAGGGGCCCTTTCCGCCGGGGAGCTGTTTTTT. This gives the protein CASSYSSLTGALSAGELFF.

The V and J genes are TRBV19 and TRBJ2-7; D is undetermined. Per the germline V gene, CDR1 is LNHDA and CDR2 is SQIVND (reference sequence). This CDR3 has 14 amino acids. V was cut by 5 bases and J by 3 bases, with 14 bases left in between. The DNA for the CDR3 is TGTGCCAGTAGTGATCGAGTTGATATCTACGAGCAGTACTTC. This translates into CASSDRVDIYEQYF.

The chain recombines TRBV7-3 with TRBJ2-3; 11 bases are a match to TRBD2. This CDR3 spans 14 amino acids. With V trimmed by 7 bases and J by 6 bases, 6 bases remained unmatched. CDR1 is SGHTA and CDR2 is FQGTGA in the germline V gene. The CDR3 reads CASKPLAGVDTQYF. CDR3 nucleotides: TGTGCCAGCAAACCACTAGCGGGGGTGGATACGCAGTATTTT.

This sequence joins TRBV7-8 and TRBJ1-5; D possibly corresponds to TRBD1 (5 bases). The CDR3 runs to 14 residues. Germline CDR1 and CDR2: SGHVS and FQNEAQ. V lost 8 bases, J lost 3 bases, and 14 bases lay in between. DNA of the CDR3: TGTGCCAGCCGGGGGTGGGGTACCAATCAGCCCCAGCATTTT. Its protein is CASRGWGTNQPQHF. Full variable domain (rest looked up from reference TRBV7-8 and TRBJ1-5): GAGVSQSPRYKVAKRGQDVALRCDPISGHVSLFWYQQALGQGPEFLTYFQNEAQLDKSGLPSDRFFAERPEGSVSTLKIQRTQQEDSAVYLCASRGWGTNQPQHFGDGTRLSIL.

This chain uses TRBV30 with TRBJ2-7, with 9 bases fitting TRBD2. This CDR3 is built from 12 residues. The germline V gene has CDR1 GTSNPN and CDR2 SVGIG (reference sequence). V lost 8 bases and J lost 0; bases outside the gene matches: 2. The CDR3 sequence: CASGGSSYEQYF. The CDR3 DNA is TGTGCCAGCGGGGGGAGCTCCTACGAGCAGTACTTC.

This clone was detected only once. The chain uses TRBV5-4 and TRBJ2-7, with 15 bases identical to TRBD2. This CDR3 is 16 amino acids long. V dropped 2 bases and J dropped 2; count of bases not matched to a gene: 2. CDR1 is SGHNT, CDR2 YYREEE, per germline (reference sequence). The CDR3 spells CASSFRTSGGAYEQYF. CDR3 nucleotide sequence: TGTGCCAGCAGCTTCCGGACTAGCGGGGGGGCCTACGAGCAGTACTTC. Complete variable domain (other parts from reference TRBV5-4 and TRBJ2-7): ETGVTQSPTHLIKTRGQQVTLRCSSQSGHNTVSWYQQALGQGPQFIFQYYREEENGRGNFPPRFSGLQFPNYSSELNVNALELDDSALYLCASSFRTSGGAYEQYFGPGTRLTVT.

The rearrangement joins TRBV7-9 to TRBJ1-6; tentative D call: TRBD1 (5 bases). The CDR3 consists of 15 residues. Trimming shortened V by 7 bases and J by 7 bases, and 17 bases separated the two germline ends. Germline V CDR1 and CDR2: SEHNR, FQNEAQ (reference sequence). CDR3 DNA sequence: TGTGCCAGCAATGAGGCAGGGTGGCGCAATTCACCCCTCCACTTT. Translation gives CASNEAGWRNSPLHF.

This chain joins TRBV19 and TRBJ2-7, with TRBD1 matching 9 bases. This CDR3 spans 14 amino acids. Germline V gives CDR1 LNHDA, CDR2 SQIVND (reference sequence). V trimming: 8 bases; J trimming: 2 bases; junction bases outside the gene matches: 7. The CDR3 loop reads CASARHRGPYEQYF. Here the CDR3 DNA reads TGTGCCAGTGCTAGGCACAGGGGGCCCTACGAGCAGTACTTC.

The rearrangement links TRBV19 to TRBJ1-2, with TRBD1 as a possible D gene (6 bases). V lost 4 bases to trimming and J lost 4 bases, with 13 bases between them. The CDR3 runs to 14 residues. In germline, CDR1 is LNHDA, CDR2 SQIVND (reference sequence). This chain's CDR3 is CASSTRQALYGYTF. The CDR3 nucleotides are TGTGCCAGTAGTACTCGACAGGCGCTCTATGGCTACACCTTC.

The gene calls are TRBV19 and TRBJ2-7, with 8 bases lining up with TRBD1. Trimming took 5 bases from V and 2 from J; bases not matched to a gene: 5. CDR1 LNHDA and CDR2 SQIVND come from the germline V gene (reference sequence). The CDR3 totals 14 residues. The CDR3 bases are TGTGCCAGTAGTTTTGGGACAGGCGCCTACGAGCAGTACTTC. This codes for CASSFGTGAYEQYF.

V and J are TRBV30 and TRBJ2-7; perhaps TRBD1 as D (6 bases). Trimming shortened V by 0 bases and J by 4 bases, and 13 bases separated the two germline ends. Germline V CDR1 and CDR2: GTSNPN, SVGIG (reference sequence). The CDR3 length is 14 residues. Here the CDR3 DNA reads TGTGCCTGGAGTGTAGGGGGTTCAACGTACGAGCAGTACTTC. It specifies CAWSVGGSTYEQYF.

The chain has TRBV6-5 and TRBJ1-4; D ambiguous. The CDR3 loop spans 16 amino acids. The ends were cut back, 0 bases at V and 0 bases at J, with 8 bases in the middle. Germline-derived CDR1 and CDR2 are MNHEY and SVGAGI. The CDR3 DNA reads as TGTGCCAGCAGTTACTCGAGTGGTACAACTAATGAAAAACTGTTTTTT. Translated: CASSYSSGTTNEKLFF.

This rearrangement joins TRBV5-1 to TRBJ1-4, with TRBD1 identical over 9 bases. Germline V lookup: CDR1 SGHRS, CDR2 YFSETQ. The V segment lost 5 bases and the J segment 8 bases; nucleotides outside the gene matches: 10. This CDR3 is 15 amino acids long. CDR3: CASRTSDRGYEKLFF. CDR3 DNA: TGCGCCAGCAGGACCTCGGACAGGGGTTACGAAAAACTGTTTTTT. Based on the CDR3 plus reference TRBV5-1 and TRBJ1-4, the full variable domain is KAGVTQTPRYLIKTRGQQVTLSCSPISGHRSVSWYQQTPGQGLQFLFEYFSETQRNKGNFPGRFSGRQFSNSRSEMNVSTLELGDSALYLCASRTSDRGYEKLFFGSGTQLSVL.

The chain joins TRBV2 to TRBJ1-5; TRBD1 matches at 8 bases. The CDR3 runs to 14 residues. V shed 3 bases, J shed 7 bases, and the junction held 5 bases outside the gene matches. CDR1 and CDR2 (germline): SNHLY, FYNNEI. Written as DNA, the CDR3 is TGTGCCAGCAGTGAGGACAGGGCGAGCCAGCCCCAGCATTTT. Translated, it gives CASSEDRASQPQHF.

This clone appeared a single time. The V gene is TRBV3-1 (or the pseudogene TRBV3-2), the J gene TRBJ2-7; D call uncertain. Germline V lookup: CDR1 LGHDT, CDR2 YNNKEL (reference sequence). CDR3 size: 12 residues. V lost 0 bases, J lost 3 bases, and 3 bases lay in between. CDR3 nucleotide sequence: TGTGCCAGCAGCCAAGATAGCTACGAGCAGTACTTC. This encodes CASSQDSYEQYF.

V is TRBV19 and J is TRBJ2-1, with D possibly being TRBD2 (6 bases). CDR1 and CDR2 from the germline V gene are LNHDA and SQIVND (reference sequence). V shed 5 bases and J shed 0 bases, with 17 bases lying between them. CDR3 length: 17 residues. The CDR3 loop is CASSSASAGSSYNEQFF. The CDR3 DNA is TGTGCCAGTAGTTCGGCTAGCGCCGGGAGCTCCTACAATGAGCAGTTCTTC.

The V gene is TRBV18, the J gene TRBJ1-6; D ambiguous. V was cut by 2 bases and J by 0 bases, with 5 bases left in between. CDR3 size: 15 residues. CDR1 KGHSH and CDR2 LQKENI come from the germline V gene. CDR3 amino acids: CASSPVSSYNSPLHF. The DNA of the CDR3 is TGTGCCAGCTCACCAGTCAGCTCCTATAATTCACCCCTCCACTTT.

The chain carries TRBV7-2 and TRBJ1-6, with 7 positions matching TRBD1. V gave up 2 bases and J gave up 1 base; unmatched junction bases: 11. Looked up from germline, CDR1 is SGHTA and CDR2 is FQGNSA. The CDR3 loop spans 19 amino acids. DNA for the CDR3: TGTGCCAGCAGCTTACGACAGGGTGGATTAGGGTCCTATAATTCACCCCTCCACTTT. Translation gives CASSLRQGGLGSYNSPLHF.

CDR3 loop: CAWSGQGGVAQYF. DNA for the CDR3: TGTGCCTGGAGTGGACAGGGGGGAGTTGCGCAGTACTTC. The V gene is TRBV30, the J gene TRBJ2-7; 9 bases agree with TRBD1. V lost 1 base, J lost 9 bases, and 7 bases stayed unmatched. The CDR3 is 13 residues long. Germline V lookup: CDR1 GTSNPN, CDR2 SVGIG (reference sequence).

The J gene is TRBJ2-2, the V gene TRBV9, with 8 bases that match TRBD1. V trimming: 7 bases; J trimming: 3 bases; junction bases outside the gene matches: 2. The CDR3 spans 13 residues. Germline CDR1 is SGDLS and CDR2 is YYNGEE. As DNA, the CDR3 is TGTGCCAGCTCGACAGGGGACACCGGGGAGCTGTTTTTT. Encoded protein: CASSTGDTGELFF. Looking up the rest from reference TRBV9 and TRBJ2-2 gives the full variable domain: DSGVTQTPKHLITATGQRVTLRCSPRSGDLSVYWYQQSLDQGLQFLIQYYNGEERAKGNILERFSAQQFPDLHSELNLSSLELGDSALYFCASSTGDTGELFFGEGSRLTVL.

This clone was detected once. The chain links TRBV19 to TRBJ1-2, with 9 bases identical to TRBD1. The CDR3 loop spans 15 amino acids. The germline gives CDR1 LNHDA, CDR2 SQIVND (reference sequence). Trimming cost V 4 bases and J 6 bases; bases outside gene matches: 9. CDR3 protein: CASSTPGQGVDGYTF. The CDR3 region has the DNA TGTGCCAGTAGTACTCCGGGACAGGGAGTAGATGGCTACACCTTC. The full variable domain, with the rest looked up from reference TRBV19 and TRBJ1-2, is DGGITQSPKYLFRKEGQNVTLSCEQNLNHDAMYWYRQDPGQGLRLIYYSQIVNDFQKGDIAEGYSVSREKKESFPLTVTSAQKNPTAFYLCASSTPGQGVDGYTFGSGTRLTVV.

The chain recombines TRBV2 with TRBJ2-1, with D perhaps TRBD2 (6 bases). Trimming took 8 bases from V and 2 from J, leaving 16 bases between them. The CDR3 has 15 residues. CDR1 is SNHLY and CDR2 is FYNNEI in the germline V gene. CDR3 residues: CASLKLSGTYNEQFF. CDR3 DNA sequence: TGTGCCAGCCTGAAGCTTAGCGGAACCTACAATGAGCAGTTCTTC.